Below are 23 T cell receptor beta chains sequenced from a single sample in a study of T cells expressing NK-cell markers. Each CDR3 protein gets one entry in TCRdb, which reprocessed the 5' RACE reads and gives no DNA. The sample's table shows about 550,000 distinct CDR3 sequences. The sequenced material came from blood T cells: a sorted CD56 or NKG2C T cell subset, CD4+ or CD8+ T cells, or bulk PBMC T cells (not recorded which). These receptors were taken from a man between 18 and 35 years old in good health.

The V and J genes are TRBV5-1 and TRBJ1-2; the TCRdb call, TRBD1, lacks DNA for checking. CDR1 SGHRS and CDR2 YFSETQ come from the germline V gene. The CDR3 is 16 amino acids. CDR3: CASSPRDRGDNYGYTF.

The rearrangement links TRBV5-1 to TRBJ1-1; TCRdb's assignment of TRBD1 cannot be checked, as there is no DNA. The CDR3 is 15 residues long. Germline V gives CDR1 SGHRS, CDR2 YFSETQ. CDR3 in amino acids: CASSSWTGVNTEAFF.

V gene TRBV4-1 combines with J gene TRBJ2-2; TCRdb indicates TRBD2, and absent DNA this call remains unverified. CDR3 length equals 19 residues. Germline V gene lookup returns CDR1 MGHRA and CDR2 YSYEKL. The CDR3 sequence is CASSHTLGLAGVNTGELFF.

The chain combines TRBV20-1 with TRBJ2-7. There are 13 residues in the CDR3. Germline CDR1 is DFQATT and CDR2 is SNEGSKA (reference sequence). CDR3 amino acids: CSASRHLAYEQYF.

The chain has TRBV6-5 and TRBJ1-5; TCRdb designates TRBD1, a call that cannot be tested without DNA. Germline-derived CDR1 and CDR2 are MNHEY and SVGAGI. CDR3 length: 17 residues. CDR3 residues: CASSFGTGGGSNQPQHF.

The chain recombines TRBV4-3 with TRBJ2-2; TCRdb names TRBD1, which stays unverified in the absence of DNA. Germline V lookup: CDR1 LGHNA, CDR2 YSLEER. CDR3 length equals 18 residues. The CDR3 loop is CASSQISGTGVLAGELFF.

The genes are TRBV2 and TRBJ2-5; TCRdb picks TRBD2, but there is no DNA to check that call. The CDR3 extends over 14 amino acids. In germline, CDR1 is SNHLY, CDR2 FYNNEI. This CDR3 reads CASSKGLEQETQYF.

The chain joins TRBV7-8 to TRBJ2-3; no DNA is available, so the TRBD1 call from TCRdb remains unchecked. Germline lookup yields CDR1 SGHVS and CDR2 FQNEAQ. CDR3 length: 14 amino acids. CDR3 amino acids: CASSPGQGAGAQYF. Filled out from reference TRBV7-8 and TRBJ2-3, the complete variable domain reads GAGVSQSPRYKVAKRGQDVALRCDPISGHVSLFWYQQALGQGPEFLTYFQNEAQLDKSGLPSDRFFAERPEGSVSTLKIQRTQQEDSAVYLCASSPGQGAGAQYFGPGTRLTVL.

The J gene is TRBJ2-3, the V gene TRBV7-3. Germline CDR1 SGHTA, CDR2 FQGTGA. This CDR3 region has 12 residues. CDR3 amino acids: CASSVTQDTQYF.

The chain recombines TRBV5-1 with TRBJ2-1. Germline CDR1 and CDR2: SGHRS and YFSETQ. This CDR3 is built from 14 residues. The CDR3: CASSKTLSKNEQFF. Complete variable domain (other parts from reference TRBV5-1 and TRBJ2-1): KAGVTQTPRYLIKTRGQQVTLSCSPISGHRSVSWYQQTPGQGLQFLFEYFSETQRNKGNFPGRFSGRQFSNSRSEMNVSTLELGDSALYLCASSKTLSKNEQFFGPGTRLTVL.

The chain uses TRBV29-1 and TRBJ2-5; TCRdb returns TRBD1, unconfirmable since there is no DNA. CDR3 length equals 14 residues. The germline gives CDR1 SQVTM, CDR2 ANQGSEA. This CDR3 reads CSAEPRGRQETQYF.

V and J are TRBV7-2 and TRBJ2-1; checking the TCRdb D call of TRBD1 is not possible without DNA. This CDR3 is built from 12 residues. Germline V gene data show CDR1 as SGHTA and CDR2 as FQGNSA. The CDR3 protein is CASSRPGRGQFF. Supplemented by reference TRBV7-2 and TRBJ2-1, the full variable domain reads GAGVSQSPSNKVTEKGKDVELRCDPISGHTALYWYRQSLGQGLEFLIYFQGNSAPDKSGLPSDRFSAERTGGSVSTLTIQRTQQEDSAVYLCASSRPGRGQFFGPGTRLTVL.

The V call is TRBV20-1, the J call TRBJ2-1; the TCRdb D gene call, TRBD1, has no DNA to confirm it. The V gene's germline CDR1 is DFQATT and CDR2 SNEGSKA (reference sequence). The CDR3 has 14 amino acids. CDR3 sequence: CSAREPGPHWEQFF.

This rearrangement joins TRBV15 to TRBJ2-1; TCRdb reports TRBD1, a call that lacks DNA to check it against. The CDR3 runs 12 residues. Germline V lookup: CDR1 LNHNV, CDR2 YYDKDF (reference sequence). CDR3 residues: CATSRDQGEQFF.

The gene calls are TRBV29-1 and TRBJ2-5; TCRdb selects TRBD1, and the lack of DNA leaves this call unchecked. CDR1 and CDR2 (germline): SQVTM, ANQGSEA. CDR3 length: 15 amino acids. The CDR3 loop is CSVEGRLASQETQYF.

V gene TRBV7-8 combines with J gene TRBJ2-3; absent DNA, TCRdb's TRBD2 call cannot be checked. The length of the CDR3 is 18 residues. Germline CDR1 and CDR2: SGHVS and FQNEAQ. CDR3 region: CASSQKTSGRWGTDTQYF.

The chain is built from TRBV29-1 and TRBJ1-1. CDR1 and CDR2 from the germline V gene are SQVTM and ANQGSEA. The CDR3 loop spans 13 amino acids. The CDR3 loop reads CSVLVPLGTEAFF. Drawing the rest from reference TRBV29-1 and TRBJ1-1, the complete variable domain is SAVISQKPSRDICQRGTSLTIQCQVDSQVTMMFWYRQQPGQSLTLIATANQGSEATYESGFVIDKFPISRPNLTFSTLTVSNMSPEDSSIYLCSVLVPLGTEAFFGQGTRLTVV.

This chain connects TRBV3-1 to TRBJ2-5; TCRdb calls TRBD1, which cannot be checked without DNA. The CDR3 consists of 17 residues. CDR1 is LGHDT, CDR2 YNNKEL, per germline (reference sequence). CDR3 residues: CASSQTPTGSHGETQYF.

The gene calls are TRBV11-1 and TRBJ1-2; TCRdb's D call, TRBD1, is unchecked because there is no DNA. Germline V CDR1 and CDR2: SGHAT, FQDESV (reference sequence). CDR3 length: 13 amino acids. The CDR3 loop is CASSRLDIYGYTF. Together with reference TRBV11-1 and TRBJ1-2, the CDR3 gives the full variable domain: EAEVAQSPRYKITEKSQAVAFWCDPISGHATLYWYRQILGQGPELLVQFQDESVVDDSQLPKDRFSAERLKGVDSTLKIQPAELGDSAMYLCASSRLDIYGYTFGSGTRLTVV.

The chain combines TRBV7-2 with TRBJ2-5; TCRdb proposes TRBD2, but this gene call is untestable without DNA. The germline V gene has CDR1 SGHTA and CDR2 FQGNSA. The CDR3 is made up of 15 amino acids. The CDR3 here is CASSVGGARGETQYF. Full variable domain (missing parts from reference TRBV7-2 and TRBJ2-5): GAGVSQSPSNKVTEKGKDVELRCDPISGHTALYWYRQSLGQGLEFLIYFQGNSAPDKSGLPSDRFSAERTGGSVSTLTIQRTQQEDSAVYLCASSVGGARGETQYFGPGTRLLVL.

The chain is built from TRBV27 and TRBJ1-6. The CDR3 runs to 16 residues. Germline-derived CDR1 and CDR2 are MNHEY and SMNVEV (reference sequence). Here the CDR3 reads CASSGASTSFNSPLHF.

The chain couples TRBV7-8 to TRBJ2-1; TCRdb indicates TRBD2, and absent DNA this call remains unverified. This CDR3 region has 13 residues. The germline gives CDR1 SGHVS, CDR2 FQNEAQ. CDR3 loop: CASSPRAGGEQFF.

V usage is TRBV7-2 and J usage is TRBJ2-1; TCRdb proposes TRBD1, but this gene call is untestable without DNA. This CDR3 comprises 15 residues. CDR1 is SGHTA and CDR2 is FQGNSA in the germline V gene. This CDR3 is CASSVGWGGANEQFF. Together with reference TRBV7-2 and TRBJ2-1, the CDR3 gives the full variable domain: GAGVSQSPSNKVTEKGKDVELRCDPISGHTALYWYRQSLGQGLEFLIYFQGNSAPDKSGLPSDRFSAERTGGSVSTLTIQRTQQEDSAVYLCASSVGWGGANEQFFGPGTRLTVL.